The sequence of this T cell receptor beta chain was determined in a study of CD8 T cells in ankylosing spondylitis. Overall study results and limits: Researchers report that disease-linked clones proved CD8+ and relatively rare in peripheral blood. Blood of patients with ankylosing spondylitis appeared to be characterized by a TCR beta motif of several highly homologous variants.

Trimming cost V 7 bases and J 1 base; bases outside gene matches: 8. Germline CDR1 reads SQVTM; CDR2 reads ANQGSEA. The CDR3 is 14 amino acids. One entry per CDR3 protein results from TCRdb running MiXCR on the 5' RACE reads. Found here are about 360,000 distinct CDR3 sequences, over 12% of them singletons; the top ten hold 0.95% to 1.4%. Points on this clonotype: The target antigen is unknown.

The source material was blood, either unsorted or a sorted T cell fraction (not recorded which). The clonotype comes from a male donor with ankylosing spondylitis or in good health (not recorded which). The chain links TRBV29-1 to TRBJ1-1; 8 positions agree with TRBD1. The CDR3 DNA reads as TGCAGCGCCGGGACAGGCAGTAGGAACACTGAAGCTTTCTTT. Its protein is CSAGTGSRNTEAFF.